Listed here are 9 T cell receptor beta chains from one sample, sequenced in a study of blood T cells in healthy people across ages. For the second PCR, which ran for about 6 to 11 cycles, a sample-barcoded 5' primer and a J-beta primer mix were used. TCRdb independently ran MiXCR on the 5' RACE reads; one entry per CDR3 protein. The sample shows under 800,000 distinct CDR3 sequences, roughly 41% of them seen only once. Sequencing was performed on blood. These receptors originate from an older woman in good health.

This clonotype was seen a handful of times. V is TRBV20-1 and J is TRBJ2-7; D perhaps matches TRBD1 (7 bases). Trimming stripped 0 bases from V and 6 bases from J, with 21 bases between. In germline, CDR1 is DFQATT, CDR2 SNEGSKA (reference sequence). The CDR3 is 16 amino acids. The CDR3 coding sequence is TGCAGTGCTAGAGATGGCGGGACAGACCAAGCCGGCGAGCAGTACTTC. It codes for CSARDGGTDQAGEQYF.

The chain couples TRBV6-2 or TRBV6-3 to TRBJ2-6; unclear D gene. The CDR3 length is 15 residues. The V end was cut by 5 bases, the J end by 4 bases, with 12 bases between. CDR1 is MNHEY and CDR2 is SVGEGT in the germline V gene. The CDR3 loop reads CASSQVTLGANVLTF. The CDR3 region has the DNA TGTGCCAGCAGTCAAGTTACGTTGGGGGCCAACGTCCTGACTTTC.

The rearrangement uses TRBV6-5 and TRBJ1-4; TRBD1 matches 10 bases. This CDR3 is built from 15 residues. The germline V gene has CDR1 MNHEY and CDR2 SVGAGI. V was clipped by 3 bases and J by 6 bases; unmatched bases: 4. The CDR3 region is CASSYRGTGDEKLFF. The CDR3 DNA sequence: TGTGCCAGCAGTTATCGCGGGACAGGGGATGAAAAACTGTTTTTT.

The chain recombines TRBV20-1 with TRBJ2-5, with D unresolved. CDR3 size: 12 residues. Germline CDR1 and CDR2: DFQATT and SNEGSKA (reference sequence). Trimming removed 5 bases at V and 5 bases at J, with 12 bases between. DNA for the CDR3: TGCAGTGCTGGAAGACGCCCGGAGACCCAGTACTTC. Amino acid sequence: CSAGRRPETQYF.

This clonotype was recorded a few times. V usage is TRBV25-1 and J usage is TRBJ2-7; D is undetermined. The V and J ends lost 3 bases and 0 bases respectively, with 15 bases between them. Per the germline V gene, CDR1 is MGHDK and CDR2 is SYGVNS. The CDR3 sequence is 16 residues long. DNA for the CDR3: TGTGCCAGCAGTGATTTCAGTAGCATGAGCTCCTACGAGCAGTACTTC. Protein: CASSDFSSMSSYEQYF.

The chain is built from TRBV4-3 and TRBJ1-1, with no clear D. Germline V lookup: CDR1 LGHNA, CDR2 YSLEER. The CDR3 sequence is 15 residues long. The V end lost 0 bases, the J end lost 8 bases, and 16 bases lay between the germline ends. The CDR3 sequence: CASSQEISLRLEAFF. Written as DNA, the CDR3 is TGCGCCAGCAGCCAAGAAATTTCCCTAAGGCTGGAAGCTTTCTTT.

The V gene is TRBV12-3 or TRBV12-4, the J gene TRBJ1-1; D gene uncertain. The germline V and J ends were trimmed by 7 bases and 4 bases, with 10 bases remaining between them. The CDR3 covers 12 residues. CDR3 coding DNA: TGTGCCAGCACCGGGTTAGGCACTGAAGCTTTCTTT. Protein: CASTGLGTEAFF.

The V call is TRBV7-9, the J call TRBJ2-3, with 8 bases aligning to TRBD2. The CDR3 consists of 14 residues. V was clipped by 4 bases and J by 7 bases; unmatched bases: 7. Per the germline V gene, CDR1 is SEHNR and CDR2 is FQNEAQ (reference sequence). CDR3 sequence (DNA): TGTGCCAGCAGCTCGAGCGGGAGTGGATATACGCAGTATTTT. It specifies CASSSSGSGYTQYF.

The V gene is TRBV28, the J gene TRBJ2-7; 13 nucleotides line up with TRBD2. The CDR3 runs 17 residues. The junction had 8 bases not matched to a gene; V was cut back by 5 bases and J by 1 base. The germline gives CDR1 MDHEN, CDR2 SYDVKM. In DNA form, the CDR3 reads TGTGCCAGCAGTCGGAAGCTGACTAGCGGGGGGTCCTACGAGCAGTACTTC. Its protein product is CASSRKLTSGGSYEQYF.